Detailed here is one T cell receptor beta chain. V shed 2 bases and J shed 1 base, with 14 bases lying between them. This CDR3 region has 16 residues. CDR1 SGHNT and CDR2 YENEEA come from the germline V gene. One entry per CDR3 protein, called by TCRdb with MiXCR from the 5' RACE reads. The table has 300,000 to 400,000 distinct CDR3 sequences, about 28% seen once; the top ten hold about 6%. This specimen belongs to a study of identical twins' blood T cells. Sequencing was carried out using PBMCs. The origin of this receptor is a woman between 18 and 55 years old in good health. The V gene is TRBV11-3, the J gene TRBJ1-1; possibly TRBD1 for D (5 bases). The CDR3 reads CASSLFEGRGNTEAFF. As DNA, the CDR3 is TGTGCCAGCAGCTTATTCGAGGGGAGAGGGAACACTGAAGCTTTCTTT. Combining the CDR3 with reference TRBV11-3 and TRBJ1-1 gives the whole variable domain EAGVVQSPRYKIIEKKQPVAFWCNPISGHNTLYWYLQNLGQGPELLIRYENEEAVDDSQLPKDRFSAERLKGVDSTLKIQPAELGDSAVYLCASSLFEGRGNTEAFFGQGTRLTVV.